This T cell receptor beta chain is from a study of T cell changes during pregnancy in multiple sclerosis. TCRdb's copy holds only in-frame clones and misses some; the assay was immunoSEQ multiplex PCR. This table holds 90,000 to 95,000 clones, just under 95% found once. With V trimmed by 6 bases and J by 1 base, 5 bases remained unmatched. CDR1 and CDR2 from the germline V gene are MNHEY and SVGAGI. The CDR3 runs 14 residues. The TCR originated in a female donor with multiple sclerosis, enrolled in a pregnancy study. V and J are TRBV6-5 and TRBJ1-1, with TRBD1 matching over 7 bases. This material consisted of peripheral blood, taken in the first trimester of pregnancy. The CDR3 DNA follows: TGTGCCAGCAGCTGGGGACAGCCGAACACTGAAGCTTTCTTT. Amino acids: CASSWGQPNTEAFF.